The clone carrying this TCR beta chain was seen once. This CDR3 is built from 13 residues. Trimming shortened V by 2 bases and J by 5 bases, and 4 bases separated the two germline ends. Looked up from germline, CDR1 is LGHNA and CDR2 is YNFKEQ. These data belong to a study of blood T cell repertoires in COVID-19. Study at large: COVID-19 samples, acute and convalescent, were from the United States, Italy and Spain. T cells, B-cell-depleted T cells, or PBMCs supplied cDNA or gDNA.

Generated by immunoSEQ multiplex PCR, the TCRdb table keeps only in-frame clones and is missing some. The sample includes some 200,000 clones, about 93% of them seen just once. It was during active infection that Seattle patients were enrolled and then longitudinally followed. The sample was peripheral blood. This rearrangement joins TRBV4-2 to TRBJ1-6; D gene ambiguous. The clonotype originates from a man aged 25-45 years with COVID-19, enrolled during active disease. The CDR3 sequence is CASSQSHNSPLHF. The DNA of the CDR3 is TGTGCCAGCAGCCAATCTCATAATTCACCCCTCCACTTT.